Below are 27 T cell receptor beta chains sequenced from a single sample in a study of blood T cells in healthy people across ages. Together with a sample-barcoded 5' primer, a J-beta primer mix was included in a second PCR lasting about 6 to 11 cycles. A single record per CDR3 protein comes from TCRdb applying MiXCR to the 5' RACE reads. The repertoire holds around 1,000,000 distinct CDR3 sequences, with under 30% as singletons. The sample was also linked to a second study, of T cells of mothers and their children.

Input material: blood. The receptors were gathered from a girl aged 2 to 9 in good health.

A note on this clonotype: At one of its ends the junction is not consistent with the germline gene, which may arise from a read error. V gene TRBV20-1 combines with J gene TRBJ1-4, with unresolved D. Germline V gene sequence: CDR1 DFQATT, CDR2 SNEGSKA (reference sequence). CDR3 length equals 13 residues. The CDR3 loop is CSAALSSTTGPVF. As DNA, the CDR3 is TGCAGTGCCGCTCTTTCCTCGACGACCGGCCCCGTTTTT.

There are a few counts of this clonotype. The chain has TRBV11-2 and TRBJ2-4; D unresolved. V was clipped by 2 bases and J by 3 bases, with 5 bases between them. Germline loops: CDR1 SGHAT, CDR2 FQNNGV. This CDR3 region has 13 residues. DNA of the CDR3: TGTGCCAGCAGCTTATTAAGCAAAAACATTCAGTACTTC. Translating it yields CASSLLSKNIQYF.

The chain combines TRBV20-1 with TRBJ2-5; D may correspond to TRBD1 or TRBD2 (6 bases each). Trimming removed 2 bases from V and 2 bases from J, with 21 bases in between. Germline assignment: CDR1 DFQATT and CDR2 SNEGSKA (reference sequence). The CDR3 loop spans 17 amino acids. The CDR3 region has the DNA TGCAGTGCTAGAACATTGCGGGACACCACTTCACAAGAGACCCAGTACTTC. It codes for CSARTLRDTTSQETQYF.

The rearrangement joins TRBV9 to TRBJ1-5; the match to TRBD1 covers 8 bases. The CDR3 covers 21 residues. The V gene end was trimmed by 0 bases and the J gene end by 0 bases; junction bases not matched to a gene: 17. Germline V gene lookup returns CDR1 SGDLS and CDR2 YYNGEE. The DNA for the CDR3 is TGTGCCAGCAGCGTAGTTTTTTGGGCGTGGGACAGGTACTATAGCAATCAGCCCCAGCATTTT. Its translation: CASSVVFWAWDRYYSNQPQHF.

This chain joins TRBV7-2 and TRBJ2-1, with 8 bases aligning to TRBD2. The junction had 15 bases not matched to a gene; V was cut back by 3 bases and J by 2 bases. Germline CDR1 SGHTA, CDR2 FQGNSA. The CDR3 sequence is 19 residues long. CDR3 bases: TGTGCCAGCAGCTTTAGTCTTCTGGGCGGGAGGAGGGCCTACAATGAGCAGTTCTTC. This translates into CASSFSLLGGRRAYNEQFF.

V gene TRBV3-1 combines with J gene TRBJ2-7; D call uncertain. This CDR3 contains 13 residues. The V and J ends lost 1 base and 1 base respectively, with 5 bases between them. The V gene's germline CDR1 is LGHDT and CDR2 YNNKEL (reference sequence). The CDR3 DNA follows: TGTGCCAGCAGCCAAGGCTGGTCCTACGAGCAGTACTTC. This translates into CASSQGWSYEQYF.

The chain is built from TRBV12-3 or TRBV12-4 and TRBJ1-3; TRBD1 matches 8 bases. V was pared by 3 bases and J by 0 bases, with 13 bases of the junction left unmatched. The CDR3 runs to 19 residues. The CDR3 region is CASSFFGTGSPSSGNTIYF. CDR3 nucleotide sequence: TGTGCCAGCAGTTTTTTCGGGACAGGTTCTCCCAGCTCTGGAAACACCATATATTTT.

Comments on this clonotype: A much bigger clone sits one base away, suggesting this may be a read error. The rearrangement uses TRBV7-2 and TRBJ2-7, with TRBD2 matching over 7 bases. V lost 1 base, J lost 4 bases, and 4 bases stayed unmatched. CDR3 size: 14 residues. The germline V gene has CDR1 SGHTA and CDR2 FQGNSA. The CDR3 nucleotides read TGTGCCAGCAGCTTAGGGGGGGGAGAGTACGAGCAGTACTTC. Amino acid sequence: CASSLGGGEYEQYF.

The rearrangement uses TRBV20-1 and TRBJ2-5; a possible D gene is TRBD2 (6 bases). The germline V gene has CDR1 DFQATT and CDR2 SNEGSKA (reference sequence). V was cut by 4 bases and J by 1 base, with 10 bases left in between. This CDR3 has 13 amino acids. CDR3 bases: TGCAGTGCTATTCGGGGGATCCAAGAGACCCAGTACTTC. Protein product: CSAIRGIQETQYF.

This clonotype was detected a few times. This chain uses TRBV29-1 with TRBJ2-1; 10 positions agree with TRBD2. Trimming removed 6 bases from V and 7 bases from J; junction bases left unmatched: 9. This CDR3 comprises 14 residues. Germline V gene sequence: CDR1 SQVTM, CDR2 ANQGSEA. CDR3 DNA: TGCAGCGTGGCCTTGGGACTAGCGCTTAATGAGCAGTTCTTC. This codes for CSVALGLALNEQFF.

Many counts were recorded for this clonotype. V usage is TRBV14 and J usage is TRBJ2-5; D remains unclear. Germline V CDR1 and CDR2: SGHDN, FVKESK. Between the trimmed V and J ends, which lost 1 base and 5 bases, there was a span of 5 bases. The CDR3 extends over 12 amino acids. CDR3 region: CASSQAWETQYF. DNA for the CDR3: TGTGCCAGCAGCCAAGCCTGGGAGACCCAGTACTTC.

This clonotype was picked up a small number of times. The rearrangement links TRBV5-1 to TRBJ2-5; D ambiguous. The DNA end lines up better with TRBJ2-1; the J call may be wrong. The CDR3 is 13 residues long. Germline V CDR1 and CDR2: SGHRS, YFSETQ. This chain's CDR3 is CASSSDQYNEQFF. CDR3 coding DNA: TGCGCCAGCAGCTCGGACCAGTACAATGAGCAGTTCTTC.

This clonotype was seen more than once but under ten times. This sequence joins TRBV24-1 and TRBJ2-5; 7 bases align to TRBD2. The J call is in doubt because the DNA end fits TRBJ2-1 better. Per the germline V gene, CDR1 is KGHDR and CDR2 is SFDVKD. The CDR3 runs to 14 residues. CDR3 in amino acids: CATSDTLREHEQFF. In DNA, the CDR3 is TGTGCCACCAGTGATACTCTGCGGGAGCATGAGCAGTTCTTC.

J is TRBJ1-2 and V is TRBV4-3, with no clear D. The V and J ends lost 0 bases and 0 bases respectively, with 8 bases between them. CDR1 LGHNA and CDR2 YSLEER come from the germline V gene. The CDR3 totals 15 residues. This CDR3 is CASSQDPESNYGYTF. In DNA, the CDR3 is TGCGCCAGCAGCCAAGATCCGGAGTCTAACTATGGCTACACCTTC.

This clonotype was seen a handful of times. The J gene is TRBJ1-2, the V gene TRBV12-3 or TRBV12-4, with D uncertain. The CDR3 contains 15 residues. V dropped 6 bases and J dropped 1 base, with 15 bases sitting between them. The chain's CDR3 is CASSRPNDLNYGYTF. Here the CDR3 DNA reads TGTGCCAGCAGCCGTCCTAACGACCTTAACTATGGCTACACCTTC.

The chain combines TRBV7-8 with TRBJ1-4; D is undetermined. CDR3 length: 15 residues. From germline, CDR1 is SGHVS and CDR2 FQNEAQ. Trimming took 1 base from V and 7 from J, leaving 13 bases between them. The CDR3 bases are TGTGCCAGCAGCTTAGAGCTCCCGGGAGGTGAAAAACTGTTTTTT. This encodes CASSLELPGGEKLFF.

The rearrangement joins TRBV7-2 to TRBJ2-5, with 8 bases aligning to TRBD1. J lost 1 base, V lost 7 bases, and 5 bases had no gene match. The CDR3 is made up of 14 amino acids. Germline V gives CDR1 SGHTA, CDR2 FQGNSA. The CDR3, as DNA: TGTGCCAGCACGACTACAGGGGGCCAAGAGACCCAGTACTTC. Amino acids: CASTTTGGQETQYF.

V is TRBV28 and J is TRBJ2-7; possibly TRBD2 for D (6 bases). The CDR3 sequence is 14 residues long. Germline loops: CDR1 MDHEN, CDR2 SYDVKM. Trimming left V 2 bases short and J 4 bases short, with 12 bases between. Written as DNA, the CDR3 is TGTGCCAGCAGTTTAAACGGGAGAAGGTACGAGCAGTACTTC. This codes for CASSLNGRRYEQYF.

A few counts support this clonotype. V is TRBV28 and J is TRBJ2-7, with 9 nucleotides matching TRBD1. Germline CDR1 is MDHEN and CDR2 is SYDVKM. This CDR3 region has 15 residues. J lost 2 bases, V lost 6 bases, and 8 bases had no gene match. The CDR3 DNA is TGTGCCAGCAGCACCCCGGGACAGGGCACCTACGAGCAGTACTTC. Protein: CASSTPGQGTYEQYF. Based on the CDR3 plus reference TRBV28 and TRBJ2-7, the full variable domain is DVKVTQSSRYLVKRTGEKVFLECVQDMDHENMFWYRQDPGLGLRLIYFSYDVKMKEKGDIPEGYSVSREKKERFSLILESASTNQTSMYLCASSTPGQGTYEQYFGPGTRLTVT.

The chain combines TRBV6-6 with TRBJ1-6; maybe TRBD1 (6 bases). The CDR3 is 14 residues long. Germline V CDR1 and CDR2: MNHNY, SVGAGI (reference sequence). Between the trimmed V and J ends, which lost 3 bases and 10 bases, there was a span of 13 bases. The CDR3 DNA reads as TGTGCCAGCAGTTATCAGGGGACGGGATCACCCCTCCACTTT. Its translation is CASSYQGTGSPLHF.

The chain couples TRBV7-9 to TRBJ2-4, with a possible D match to TRBD2 (5 bases). Germline values: CDR1 SEHNR, CDR2 FQNEAQ (reference sequence). Trimming removed 5 bases at V and 4 bases at J, with 12 bases between. The CDR3 is 14 residues long. CDR3 bases: TGTGCCAGCAGCCTCTCTAGGGAGAAAAACATTCAGTACTTC. It specifies CASSLSREKNIQYF.

The table lists this clonotype with many counts. The V call is TRBV7-3, the J call TRBJ1-1; D uncertain. The germline V gene has CDR1 SGHTA and CDR2 FQGTGA. Trimming stripped 5 bases from V and 4 bases from J, with 11 bases between. The CDR3 contains 13 residues. The CDR3 loop reads CASSAGGGTEAFF. The CDR3 DNA follows: TGTGCCAGCAGCGCCGGAGGTGGCACTGAAGCTTTCTTT.

V gene TRBV5-8 combines with J gene TRBJ2-5; D ambiguous. The CDR3 has 10 amino acids. V gave up 4 bases and J gave up 12 bases, with 10 bases separating them. The germline gives CDR1 SGHTS, CDR2 YDEGEE. CDR3 sequence reads: CASSPQSEYF. Here the CDR3 DNA reads TGTGCCAGCAGCCCCCAGAGCGAGTACTTC.

This clonotype was seen more than once but under ten times. This is likely a read error, given that the CDR3 carries no conserved phenylalanine or tryptophan at its end. The chain uses TRBV20-1 and TRBJ2-3; D is ambiguous. The germline gives CDR1 DFQATT, CDR2 SNEGSKA (reference sequence). Between the trimmed V and J ends, which lost 1 base and 7 bases, there was a span of 18 bases. The CDR3 totals 15 residues. The CDR3 spells CSARAGGWAPNTQYL. CDR3 DNA sequence: TGCAGTGCTAGAGCGGGCGGCTGGGCGCCTAATACGCAGTATCTT.

To note about this clonotype: One end of the junction fails to match germline, which may point to a read error. The chain has TRBV4-1 and TRBJ2-5; no clear D. CDR1 MGHRA and CDR2 YSYEKL come from the germline V gene. CDR3 length equals 13 residues. CDR3 coding DNA: TGCGCCAGCAGCCGGGCCACCGGGCCCCCCCGGTTCTTC. Protein product: CASSRATGPPRFF.

The chain couples TRBV27 to TRBJ2-5; no clear D gene. The end of the DNA is better explained by TRBJ2-7, so the J call may be wrong. Per germline, CDR1 MNHEY and CDR2 SMNVEV (reference sequence). This CDR3 spans 16 amino acids. CDR3 nucleotides: TGTGCCAGCAGTTTAATTAGTAGGGCCTCCCCCTACGAGCAGTACTTC. This gives the protein CASSLISRASPYEQYF.

This clonotype was seen a few times. A read error may produce the germline difference seen at one junction end. The chain combines TRBV6-5 with TRBJ2-2; TRBD1 might be the D (5 bases). Germline V CDR1 and CDR2: MNHEY, SVGAGI. This CDR3 has 15 residues. The DNA of the CDR3 is TGTGCCAGCAGTTACTCGAACAGGAACGCCGGGGAGCTGTTTTTT. Translated, it gives CASSYSNRNAGELFF.